This T cell receptor (beta chain) is from a study of control samples from healthy donors and cancer patients. Produced via immunoSEQ multiplex PCR; TCRdb's table is partial and in-frame only. This table has 350,000 to 450,000 clones, 80% to 95% appearing once. Looked up from germline, CDR1 is SGHAT and CDR2 is FQNNGV. The CDR3 sequence is 16 residues long. J gave up 10 bases and V 2 bases, and 12 bases lay outside the gene matches. The receptor was derived from a man in his forties with head and neck cancer. The specimen sequenced was PBMCs. The V and J genes are TRBV11-2 and TRBJ2-1, with 9 nucleotides matching TRBD2. The CDR3 spells CASSLSGGPGVWEQFF. The CDR3 nucleotides are TGTGCCAGCAGCTTAAGCGGGGGGCCGGGGGTTTGGGAGCAGTTCTTC.